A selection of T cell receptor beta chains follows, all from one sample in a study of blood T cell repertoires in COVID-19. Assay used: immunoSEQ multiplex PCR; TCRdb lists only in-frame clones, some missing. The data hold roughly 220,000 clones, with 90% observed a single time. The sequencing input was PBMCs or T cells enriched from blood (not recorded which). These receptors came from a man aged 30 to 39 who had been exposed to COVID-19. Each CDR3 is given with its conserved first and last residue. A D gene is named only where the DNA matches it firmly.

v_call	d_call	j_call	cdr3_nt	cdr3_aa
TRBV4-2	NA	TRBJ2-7	TGTGCCAGCAGCCAAGCGGGGGACAGTGAGAGATCCTACGAGCAGTACTTC	CASSQAGDSERSYEQYF
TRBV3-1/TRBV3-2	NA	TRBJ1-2	TGTGCCAGCAGCCACCTACAGGGCGCCTTTGATGGCTACACCTTC	CASSHLQGAFDGYTF
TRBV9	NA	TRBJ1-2	TGTGCCAGCAGCGTACAGGGTCTGGGCTATGGCTACACCTTC	CASSVQGLGYGYTF
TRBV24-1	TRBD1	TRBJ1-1	TGTGCCACCCTACCCCGGGACAGGCAGAACACTGAAGCTTTCTTT	CATLPRDRQNTEAFF
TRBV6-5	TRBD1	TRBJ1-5	TGTGCCAGCAGAAGACAGGGGAACCAGCCCCAGCATTTT	CASRRQGNQPQHF
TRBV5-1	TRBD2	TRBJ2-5	TGCGCCAGCAGCTTGGCCCAGGGACTAGCGGGAGGCGGCGAGACCCAGTACTTC	CASSLAQGLAGGGETQYF
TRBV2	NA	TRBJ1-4	TGTGCCAGCAGTGAATCCCCTTTAAGGGGTTCGAATGAAAAACTGTTTTTT	CASSESPLRGSNEKLFF
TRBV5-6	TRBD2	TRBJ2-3	TGTGCCAGCTCCCTAGCGGTTACGCAGTATTTT	CASSLAVTQYF
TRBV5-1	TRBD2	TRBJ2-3	TGCGCCAGCAGCCGAGTCGTTGCGGGGGGCACAGATACGCAGTATTTT	CASSRVVAGGTDTQYF
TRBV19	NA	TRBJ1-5	TGTGCCAGTAGTATTTCCCCGGGCGGGGTGGGTCAGCCCCAGCATTTT	CASSISPGGVGQPQHF